This T cell receptor beta chain was profiled in a study of T cell responses to AZD1222 COVID-19 vaccine (dated by TCRdb to the early 2020s). As for the study more broadly: AZD1222 recipients with second doses at about 4 weeks or about 12 weeks were pooled, because spike-specific TCR depth and breadth did not differ between schedules. TCR sequencing covered 233 trial participants: nearly 210 given two doses of AZD1222 and 26 given two doses of MenACWY control vaccine. Enrollment into the trials was organized by age into subgroups of 18-55, 56-69 and 70-plus years, and those subgroups contained roughly 150, 30 and 60 TCR-sequenced participants, respectively.

From cysteine to phenylalanine, the CDR3 is 14 amino acids long. Only CDR3 DNA is held: 42 bases, read in frame from base 1. V and J lose 0 bases and 0 bases, and a span of 6 bases separates them. From the germline V gene, CDR1 is SGDLS and CDR2 is YYNGEE. The CDR3 regions of human TCRbeta chains were subjected to immunosequencing. The paper's processing steps were these. Repertoire TCRs were matched against a reference library of SARS-CoV-2-specific TCRs generated with the MIRA antigen-specificity platform. Breadth meant the fraction of unique TCRs that were SARS-CoV-2-associated, whereas depth meant the fraction of total T cells that were SARS-CoV-2-associated. Using the MIRA data, each spike-specific TCR was assigned both to the spike region to which the TCR was reactive and to a CD4 or CD8 class. Log10-transformed breadth and depth values were compared by one-way ANOVA with Sidak's multiple comparisons tests. The source is immuneACCESS, and TCRdb retained only in-frame sequences with V and J called. Part of the clones is not carried over; for the studies checked, unresolved V genes explain less than half of this, and the remainder is unexplained. V and J calls plus clone size are reproduced from that table; the DNA served to infer D and trimming. Present in this sample are 110,000 to 150,000 clones, 90% to 95% of which were seen just once. The ten largest make up about 9.1% of the sample.

About this clone itself: Its antigen target is currently unknown. Base quality data are lacking; no much larger clone is found one base away.

What the authors observed across the whole study: Epitopes outside the regions mutated in the B.1.351 and B.1.1.7 variants were reportedly recognized by nearly half of the unique spike-specific TCRs. The vaccine-associated CD4 TCRs covered the entire spike protein, and the dominant responses fell in regions 160-218 and 743-854. Spike-specific TCR breadth and depth rose significantly after two AZD1222 doses compared with day 0 and with MenACWY recipients. Most participants were white British and females outnumbered males, and the authors suggested that clonal diversity may have been underestimated. Conclusions about previously exposed vaccinees were limited because only six AZD1222 recipients were SARS-CoV-2 seropositive at baseline. Because no day 14 peak-response samples were available, repertoires were characterized only after the peak T cell response. In the small 56-69-year group, the increase in depth fell short of significance, most likely because of low power.

Taken with the paper, the label for time point translates to: baseline before first vaccination. The vaccinee samples were drawn from two UK trials, COV001 and COV002, one of which was a single-blind randomized controlled phase 2/3 trial testing AZD1222 (ChAdOx1 nCoV-19) in healthy adults. For TCRbeta chain sequencing, PBMC samples were collected from trial participants at day 0 and at day 28 after the second dose. This material consisted of peripheral blood, taken on day 0 of AZD1222 vaccination. The sequence was collected from an adult in good health. Here the chain combines TRBV9 and TRBJ1-2; the D segment cannot be called with confidence. DNA sequence: TGTGCCAGCAGCGTAGATACATCTAACTATGGCTACACCTTC. It encodes CASSVDTSNYGYTF.